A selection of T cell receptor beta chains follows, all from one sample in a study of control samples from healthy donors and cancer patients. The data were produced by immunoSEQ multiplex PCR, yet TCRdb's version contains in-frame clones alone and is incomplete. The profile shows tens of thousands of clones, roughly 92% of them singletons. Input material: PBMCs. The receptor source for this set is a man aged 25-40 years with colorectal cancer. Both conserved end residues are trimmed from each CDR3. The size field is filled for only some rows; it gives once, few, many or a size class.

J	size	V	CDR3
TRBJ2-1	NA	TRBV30	AWSKPSGTHYNEQF
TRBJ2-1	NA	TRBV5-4	ASSLDAGGQYEQF
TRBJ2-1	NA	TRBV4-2	ASSQVRDNEQF
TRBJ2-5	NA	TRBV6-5	ASSLYRGASETQY
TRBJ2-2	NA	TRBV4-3	ASGGPNTLTGELF
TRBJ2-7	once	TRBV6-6	ASSISGTTAYEQY
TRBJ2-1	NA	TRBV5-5	ASSLRSEQF
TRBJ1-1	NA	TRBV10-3	AISPGQDGTEAF
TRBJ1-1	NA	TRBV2	ASKQTHGAEAF
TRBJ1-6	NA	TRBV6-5	ASSPNNSPLH
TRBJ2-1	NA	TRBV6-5	ASRPDRGRNEQF
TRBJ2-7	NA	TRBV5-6	ASSLNVFEQY
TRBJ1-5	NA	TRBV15	ATSRDRSGGFYSNQPQH
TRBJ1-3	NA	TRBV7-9	ASSGTGPLISGNTIY
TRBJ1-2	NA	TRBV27	ASSLSGAHDGYT
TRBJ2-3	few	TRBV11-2	ASSSFRLGGGGGTDTQY
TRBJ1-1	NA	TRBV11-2	ASTAEITTEAF
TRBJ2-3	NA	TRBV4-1	ASSQVRTADTQY
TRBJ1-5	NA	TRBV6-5	ASRQGFNQPQH
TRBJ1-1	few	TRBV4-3	ASSQWFEGDTEAF
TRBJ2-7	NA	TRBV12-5	ASGLDRGPYEQY
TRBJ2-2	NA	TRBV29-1	SVEDGIPGYTGELF
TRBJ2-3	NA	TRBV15	ATSRTSGSDTQY
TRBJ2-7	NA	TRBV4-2	ASSQEQADTSYEQY
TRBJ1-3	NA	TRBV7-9	ASSWDSELDTIY
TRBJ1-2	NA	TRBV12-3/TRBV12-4	ASSLTGVDGYT